These 17 T cell receptor beta chains share one sample of origin, sequenced in a study of cytomegalovirus exposure and HLA in healthy donors. The primer mix had 60 Vbeta and 13 Jbeta primers. The data were produced by immunoSEQ multiplex PCR, yet TCRdb's version contains in-frame clones alone and is incomplete. The sample records roughly 150,000 clones, about 81% being singletons. The sequenced sample was PBMCs. The receptors originated from a girl aged 10-17 years in good health and CMV-seropositive.

The CDR3 DNA sequence: TGTGCCAGTAGTCCCCGCCGGGACAGGGGGCGCGGGGAGCAGTACTTC. Protein product: CASSPRRDRGRGEQYF. This chain uses TRBV19 with TRBJ2-7; TRBD1 matches 12 bases. Germline assignment: CDR1 LNHDA and CDR2 SQIVND (reference sequence). V lost 5 bases and J lost 7; bases outside the gene matches: 12. The CDR3 has 16 amino acids.

The chain joins TRBV28 to TRBJ2-7, with D possibly TRBD2 on 6 matching bases. The CDR3 contains 12 residues. Trimming took off 3 bases at V and 3 bases at J, with 6 bases between the two ends. CDR1 and CDR2 from the germline V gene are MDHEN and SYDVKM. CDR3 bases: TGTGCCAGCAGTTTCGGGAGCTACGAGCAGTACTTC. It translates to CASSFGSYEQYF.

V is TRBV4-1 and J is TRBJ1-2, with TRBD1 matching over 9 bases. Per the germline V gene, CDR1 is MGHRA and CDR2 is YSYEKL. V dropped 0 bases and J dropped 12; count of bases not matched to a gene: 8. The CDR3 loop spans 14 amino acids. The CDR3 sequence: CASSQEPPGQGNTF. The CDR3 bases are TGCGCCAGCAGCCAAGAACCCCCCGGACAGGGGAACACCTTC.

The rearrangement uses TRBV28 and TRBJ2-5; 7 bases fit TRBD1. Germline loops: CDR1 MDHEN, CDR2 SYDVKM. The trim removed 8 bases at V and 0 bases at J, leaving 12 bases unmatched. The CDR3 is 16 amino acids. As DNA, the CDR3 is TGTGCCAGCCGACCCCAGGGACAGATAAACCAAGAGACCCAGTACTTC. Protein product: CASRPQGQINQETQYF.

This chain links TRBV28 with TRBJ1-4; 9 bases map to TRBD1. The CDR3 is 15 residues long. J lost 12 bases, V lost 5 bases, and 13 bases had no gene match. Germline CDR1 reads MDHEN; CDR2 reads SYDVKM. CDR3 sequence reads: CASSGTGTGRGELFF. CDR3 DNA: TGTGCCAGCAGTGGAACCGGGACAGGGCGTGGAGAACTGTTTTTT.

The chain is built from TRBV6-5 and TRBJ1-3, with 7 positions matching TRBD1. Germline V gene sequence: CDR1 MNHEY, CDR2 SVGAGI. V gave up 2 bases and J gave up 4 bases; unmatched junction bases: 5. The CDR3 is 15 residues long. CDR3 sequence reads: CASSYEGAGGNTIYF. The DNA for the CDR3 is TGTGCCAGCAGTTACGAGGGGGCGGGCGGAAACACCATATATTTT.

The rearrangement uses TRBV20-1 and TRBJ2-1; D unclear. Trimming stripped 7 bases from V and 5 bases from J, with 9 bases between. This CDR3 spans 11 amino acids. Germline CDR1 is DFQATT and CDR2 is SNEGSKA (reference sequence). The CDR3 sequence: CSGLENNEQFF. DNA for the CDR3: TGCAGTGGCTTAGAGAACAATGAGCAGTTCTTC.

The chain is built from TRBV9 and TRBJ2-3; weak D call: TRBD2 (5 bases). The V gene lost 5 bases and the J gene lost 0 bases, with 7 bases spanning the gap. The germline V gene encodes CDR1 SGDLS and CDR2 YYNGEE. The length of the CDR3 is 13 residues. The CDR3 protein is CASRASSTDTQYF. As DNA, the CDR3 is TGTGCCAGCAGGGCTAGCAGCACAGATACGCAGTATTTT.

The rearrangement joins TRBV28 to TRBJ2-7, with D possibly matching TRBD2 (6 bases). This CDR3 is built from 15 residues. Germline CDR1 reads MDHEN; CDR2 reads SYDVKM. V was cut by 5 bases and J by 2 bases, with 16 bases left in between. The CDR3 sequence: CASSPPGGGTYEQYF. The CDR3 bases are TGTGCCAGCAGTCCCCCCGGGGGAGGTACCTACGAGCAGTACTTC. The entire variable domain, with the rest obtained from reference TRBV28 and TRBJ2-7, is as follows: DVKVTQSSRYLVKRTGEKVFLECVQDMDHENMFWYRQDPGLGLRLIYFSYDVKMKEKGDIPEGYSVSREKKERFSLILESASTNQTSMYLCASSPPGGGTYEQYFGPGTRLTVT.

This clone occurred a few times. The chain has TRBV2 and TRBJ1-5; D ambiguous. V lost 2 bases and J lost 3, with 11 bases in between. CDR1 and CDR2 from the germline V gene are SNHLY and FYNNEI. The CDR3 consists of 15 residues. In nucleotides, the CDR3 is TGTGCCAGCAGTGAACTCGAGGCAGTCAATCAGCCCCAGCATTTT. Its translation is CASSELEAVNQPQHF.

The gene calls are TRBV28 and TRBJ2-4, with 7 bases fitting TRBD1. The CDR3 loop spans 14 amino acids. CDR1 and CDR2 (germline): MDHEN, SYDVKM. V was pared by 6 bases and J by 9 bases, with 11 bases of the junction left unmatched. DNA for the CDR3: TGTGCCAGCAGAACCGAAGGGGGCCGAAGCATTCAGTACTTC. Protein sequence: CASRTEGGRSIQYF.

The rearrangement joins TRBV5-4 to TRBJ2-7, with 8 bases fitting TRBD2. V was clipped by 2 bases and J by 5 bases; unmatched bases: 6. Per germline, CDR1 SGHNT and CDR2 YYREEE (reference sequence). The CDR3 loop spans 14 amino acids. DNA for the CDR3: TGTGCCAGCAGCTTTCCGGGGGGGCCCGACGAGCAGTACTTC. Its protein product is CASSFPGGPDEQYF.

This clone is a singleton in its sample. As DNA, the CDR3 is TGTGCCAGCAGCGTGGCGGGAGATGAAAAACTGTTTTTT. Translating gives CASSVAGDEKLFF. The rearrangement uses TRBV9 and TRBJ1-4, with no clear D. The V and J ends lost 2 bases and 6 bases respectively, with 8 bases between them. CDR1 and CDR2 from the germline V gene are SGDLS and YYNGEE. This CDR3 is 13 amino acids long.

The rearrangement links TRBV19 to TRBJ1-4, with D maybe TRBD1 (6 bases). Trimming left V 8 bases short and J 2 bases short, with 21 bases between. Germline CDR1 and CDR2: LNHDA and SQIVND (reference sequence). The CDR3 length is 17 residues. CDR3 sequence (DNA): TGTGCCAGTGGGGGCCCGGGGGGACGGTTGACTAATGAAAAACTGTTTTTT. It encodes CASGGPGGRLTNEKLFF.

This chain joins TRBV9 and TRBJ2-3, with 8 bases fitting TRBD2. This CDR3 is 18 amino acids long. Germline values: CDR1 SGDLS, CDR2 YYNGEE. Germline trimming cut 2 bases from V and 2 bases from J; bases unmatched to any gene: 13. CDR3 region: CASSVRTSLTSNTDTQYF. The DNA of the CDR3 is TGTGCCAGCAGCGTCAGGACTAGCCTAACCTCTAACACAGATACGCAGTATTTT. The complete variable domain, with remaining parts taken from reference TRBV9 and TRBJ2-3, reads DSGVTQTPKHLITATGQRVTLRCSPRSGDLSVYWYQQSLDQGLQFLIQYYNGEERAKGNILERFSAQQFPDLHSELNLSSLELGDSALYFCASSVRTSLTSNTDTQYFGPGTRLTVL.

The gene calls are TRBV6-5 and TRBJ2-7, with 9 bases that match TRBD1. CDR1 is MNHEY and CDR2 is SVGAGI in the germline V gene. The CDR3 loop spans 13 amino acids. The V and J ends lost 6 bases and 8 bases, in that order; junction bases with no gene match: 8. CDR3 sequence: CASRRTGTGKQYF. The CDR3 region has the DNA TGTGCCAGCAGGCGAACCGGGACAGGGAAGCAGTACTTC.

This clone was seen only a few times. This chain uses TRBV5-6 with TRBJ2-1; TRBD1 aligns across 9 bases. Trimming cost V 3 bases and J 7 bases; bases outside gene matches: 14. This CDR3 has 17 amino acids. CDR1 is SGHDT and CDR2 is YYEEEE in the germline V gene. CDR3 loop: CASSSKHRGRVGNEQFF. Written as DNA, the CDR3 is TGTGCCAGCAGCTCGAAACACAGGGGGCGGGTTGGGAATGAGCAGTTCTTC.